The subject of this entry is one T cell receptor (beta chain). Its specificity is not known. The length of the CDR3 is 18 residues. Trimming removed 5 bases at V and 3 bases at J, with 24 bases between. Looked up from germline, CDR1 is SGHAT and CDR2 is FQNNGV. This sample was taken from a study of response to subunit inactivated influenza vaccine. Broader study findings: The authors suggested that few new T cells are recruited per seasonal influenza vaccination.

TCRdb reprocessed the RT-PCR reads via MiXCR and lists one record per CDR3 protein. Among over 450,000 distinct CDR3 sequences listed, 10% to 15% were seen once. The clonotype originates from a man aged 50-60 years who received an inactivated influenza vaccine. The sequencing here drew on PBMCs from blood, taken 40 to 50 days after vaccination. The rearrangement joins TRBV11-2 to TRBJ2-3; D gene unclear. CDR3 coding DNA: TGTGCCAGCAGCCGAACCTTTTTGACAACTCTGACAACAGATACGCAGTATTTT. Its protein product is CASSRTFLTTLTTDTQYF.